The clone carrying this TCR beta chain has only a few counts. Libraries were prepared by immunoSEQ multiplex PCR; TCRdb keeps only in-frame clonotypes and omits some of them. The table has about 39,000 clones, 70% to 90% seen once. This sample is drawn from a study of blood T cell repertoires in COVID-19. Germline CDR1 is SGHRS and CDR2 is YFSETQ. Trimming took off 4 bases at V and 2 bases at J, with 10 bases between the two ends. This CDR3 has 14 amino acids. Sequenced: peripheral blood. This clonotype was sampled from a man aged 35-49 years with active COVID-19. This sequence joins TRBV5-1 and TRBJ1-3; no clear D gene. In nucleotides, the CDR3 is TGCGCCAGCAGCCCCTGGCAAACTGGAAACACCATATATTTT. Residues: CASSPWQTGNTIYF.